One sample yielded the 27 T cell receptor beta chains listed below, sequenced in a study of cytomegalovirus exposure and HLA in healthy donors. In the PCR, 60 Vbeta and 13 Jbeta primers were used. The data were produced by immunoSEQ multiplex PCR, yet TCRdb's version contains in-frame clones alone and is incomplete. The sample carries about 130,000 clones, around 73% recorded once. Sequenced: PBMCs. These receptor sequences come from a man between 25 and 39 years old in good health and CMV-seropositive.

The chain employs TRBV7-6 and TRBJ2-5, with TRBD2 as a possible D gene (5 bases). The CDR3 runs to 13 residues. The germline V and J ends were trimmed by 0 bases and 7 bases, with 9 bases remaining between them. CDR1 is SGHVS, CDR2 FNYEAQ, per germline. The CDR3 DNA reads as TGTGCCAGCAGCTTAGCGGAGGACGGGACCCAGTACTTC. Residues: CASSLAEDGTQYF.

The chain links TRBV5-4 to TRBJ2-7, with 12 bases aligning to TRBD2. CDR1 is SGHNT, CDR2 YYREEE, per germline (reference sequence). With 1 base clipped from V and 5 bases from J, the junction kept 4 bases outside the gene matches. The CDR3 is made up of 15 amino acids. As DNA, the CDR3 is TGTGCCAGCAGCTTGTGGACTAGCGGGAACCACGAGCAGTACTTC. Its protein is CASSLWTSGNHEQYF.

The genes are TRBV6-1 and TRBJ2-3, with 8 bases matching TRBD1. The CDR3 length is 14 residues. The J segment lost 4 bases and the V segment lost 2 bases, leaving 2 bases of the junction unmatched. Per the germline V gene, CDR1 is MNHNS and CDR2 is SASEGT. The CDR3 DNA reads TGTGCCAGCAGTGAACAGGGGGCATCAGATACGCAGTATTTT. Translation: CASSEQGASDTQYF.

The CDR3 is CASSYSPYRSSYEQYF. The CDR3 bases are TGTGCCAGCAGTTACTCCCCGTACAGGAGCTCCTACGAGCAGTACTTC. The chain joins TRBV6-5 to TRBJ2-7, with D possibly matching TRBD1 (5 bases). This CDR3 region has 16 residues. CDR1 is MNHEY and CDR2 is SVGAGI in the germline V gene. Trimming pared 0 bases from V and 0 bases from J, leaving 12 bases between.

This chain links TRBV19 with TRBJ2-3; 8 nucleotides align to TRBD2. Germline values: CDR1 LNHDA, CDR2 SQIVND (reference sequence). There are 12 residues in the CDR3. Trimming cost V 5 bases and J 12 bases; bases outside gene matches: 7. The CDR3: CASSAGTRSQYF. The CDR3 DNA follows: TGTGCCAGTAGTGCTGGGACTAGGTCTCAGTATTTT.

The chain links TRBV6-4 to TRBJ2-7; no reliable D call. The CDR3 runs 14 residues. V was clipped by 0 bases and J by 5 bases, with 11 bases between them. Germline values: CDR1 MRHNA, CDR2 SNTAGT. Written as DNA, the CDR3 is TGTGCCAGCAGTGACTCAAGCCCCTACGACGAGCAGTACTTC. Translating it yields CASSDSSPYDEQYF.

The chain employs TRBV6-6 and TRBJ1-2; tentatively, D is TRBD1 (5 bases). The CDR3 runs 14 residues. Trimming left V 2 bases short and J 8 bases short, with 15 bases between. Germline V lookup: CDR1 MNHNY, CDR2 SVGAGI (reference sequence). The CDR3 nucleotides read TGTGCCAGCAGTTACCGAACAGAGTCAGGGGGCTACACCTTC. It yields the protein CASSYRTESGGYTF.

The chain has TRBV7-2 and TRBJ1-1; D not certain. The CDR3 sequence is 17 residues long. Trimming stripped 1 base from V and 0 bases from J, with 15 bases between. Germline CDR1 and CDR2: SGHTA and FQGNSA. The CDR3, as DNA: TGTGCCAGCAGCTTAGATTTTATCGAGACAATGAACACTGAAGCTTTCTTT. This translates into CASSLDFIETMNTEAFF.

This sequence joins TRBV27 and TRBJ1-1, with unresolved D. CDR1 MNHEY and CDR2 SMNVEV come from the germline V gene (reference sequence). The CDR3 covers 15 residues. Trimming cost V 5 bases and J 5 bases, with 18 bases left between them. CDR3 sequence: CASSPYEGSRTEAFF. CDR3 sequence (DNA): TGTGCCAGCAGTCCTTATGAGGGTAGCCGGACTGAAGCTTTCTTT.

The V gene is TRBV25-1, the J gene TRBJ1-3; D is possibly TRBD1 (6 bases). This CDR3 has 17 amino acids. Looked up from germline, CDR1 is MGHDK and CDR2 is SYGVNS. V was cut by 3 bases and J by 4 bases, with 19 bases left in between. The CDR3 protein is CASSDYRRGAVGNTIYF. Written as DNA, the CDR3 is TGTGCCAGCAGTGACTACCGACGGGGGGCGGTAGGAAACACCATATATTTT.

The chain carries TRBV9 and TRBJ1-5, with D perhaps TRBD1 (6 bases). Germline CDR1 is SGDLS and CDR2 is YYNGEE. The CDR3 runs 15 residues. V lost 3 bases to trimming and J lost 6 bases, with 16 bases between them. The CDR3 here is CASSEGGAVGQPQHF. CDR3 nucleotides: TGTGCCAGCAGCGAGGGGGGGGCGGTAGGTCAGCCCCAGCATTTT.

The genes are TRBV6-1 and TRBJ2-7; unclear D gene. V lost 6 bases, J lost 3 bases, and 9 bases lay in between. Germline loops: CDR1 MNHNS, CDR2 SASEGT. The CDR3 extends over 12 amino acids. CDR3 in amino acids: CASSTTVYEQYF. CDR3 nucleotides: TGTGCCAGCAGCACCACTGTCTACGAGCAGTACTTC.

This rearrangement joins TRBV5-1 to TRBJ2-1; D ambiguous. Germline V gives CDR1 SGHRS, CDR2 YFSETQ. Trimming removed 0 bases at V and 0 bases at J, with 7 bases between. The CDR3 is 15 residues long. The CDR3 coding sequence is TGCGCCAGCAGCTTGGTGACAAGCTCCTACAATGAGCAGTTCTTC. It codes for CASSLVTSSYNEQFF. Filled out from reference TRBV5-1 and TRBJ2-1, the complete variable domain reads KAGVTQTPRYLIKTRGQQVTLSCSPISGHRSVSWYQQTPGQGLQFLFEYFSETQRNKGNFPGRFSGRQFSNSRSEMNVSTLELGDSALYLCASSLVTSSYNEQFFGPGTRLTVL.

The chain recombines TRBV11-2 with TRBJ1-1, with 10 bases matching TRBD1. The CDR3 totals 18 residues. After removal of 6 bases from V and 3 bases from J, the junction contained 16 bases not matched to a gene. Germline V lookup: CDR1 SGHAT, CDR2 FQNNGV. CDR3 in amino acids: CASSPSWDRGILDTEAFF. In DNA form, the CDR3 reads TGTGCCAGCAGTCCTTCTTGGGACAGGGGAATTTTAGACACTGAAGCTTTCTTT.

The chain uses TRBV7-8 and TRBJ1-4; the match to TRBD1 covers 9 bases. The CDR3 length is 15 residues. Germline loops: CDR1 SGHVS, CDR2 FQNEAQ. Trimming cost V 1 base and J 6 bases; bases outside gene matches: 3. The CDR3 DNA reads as TGTGCCAGCAGCTTAGGGGACAGGGAGCATGAAAAACTGTTTTTT. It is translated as CASSLGDREHEKLFF.

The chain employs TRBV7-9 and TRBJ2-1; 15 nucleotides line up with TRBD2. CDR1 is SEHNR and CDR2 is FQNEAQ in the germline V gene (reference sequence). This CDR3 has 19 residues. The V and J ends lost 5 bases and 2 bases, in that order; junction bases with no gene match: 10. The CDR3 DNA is TGTGCCAGCAGCCCATTACGGACTAGCGGGAGGGCGGCCTACAATGAGCAGTTCTTC. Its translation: CASSPLRTSGRAAYNEQFF.

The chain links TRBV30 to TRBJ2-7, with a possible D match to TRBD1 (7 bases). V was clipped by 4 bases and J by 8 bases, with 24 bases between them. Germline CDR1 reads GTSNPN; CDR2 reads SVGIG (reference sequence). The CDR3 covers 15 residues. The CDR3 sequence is CAWTPQSRGATQQYF. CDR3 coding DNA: TGTGCCTGGACCCCCCAGAGCAGGGGGGCTACTCAGCAGTACTTC.

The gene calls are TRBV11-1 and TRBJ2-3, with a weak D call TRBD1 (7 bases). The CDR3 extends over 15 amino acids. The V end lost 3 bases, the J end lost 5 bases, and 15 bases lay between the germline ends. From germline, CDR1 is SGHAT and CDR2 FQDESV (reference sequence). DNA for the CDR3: TGTGCCAGCAGCTTTCGGAGGGGGCGTGAAGATACGCAGTATTTT. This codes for CASSFRRGREDTQYF. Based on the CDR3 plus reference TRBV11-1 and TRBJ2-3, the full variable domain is EAEVAQSPRYKITEKSQAVAFWCDPISGHATLYWYRQILGQGPELLVQFQDESVVDDSQLPKDRFSAERLKGVDSTLKIQPAELGDSAMYLCASSFRRGREDTQYFGPGTRLTVL.

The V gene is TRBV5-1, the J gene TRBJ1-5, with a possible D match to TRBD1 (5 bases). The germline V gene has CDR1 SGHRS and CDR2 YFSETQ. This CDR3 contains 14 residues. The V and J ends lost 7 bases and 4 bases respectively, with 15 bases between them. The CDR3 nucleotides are TGCGCCAGCGAAACAGGTTTTGGGAATCAGCCCCAGCATTTT. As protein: CASETGFGNQPQHF.

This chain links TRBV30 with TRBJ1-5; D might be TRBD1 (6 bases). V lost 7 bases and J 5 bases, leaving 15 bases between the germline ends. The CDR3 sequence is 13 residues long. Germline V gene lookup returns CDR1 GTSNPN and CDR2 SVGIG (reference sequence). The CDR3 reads CASGGGFDQPQHF. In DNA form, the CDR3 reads TGTGCCTCTGGGGGGGGCTTCGATCAGCCCCAGCATTTT.

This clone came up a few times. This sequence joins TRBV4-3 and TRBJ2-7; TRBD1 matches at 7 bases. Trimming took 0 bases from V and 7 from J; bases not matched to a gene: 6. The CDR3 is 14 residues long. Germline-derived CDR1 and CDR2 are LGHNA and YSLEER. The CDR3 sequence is CASSQERDSREQYF. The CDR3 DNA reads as TGCGCCAGCAGCCAAGAGAGGGACAGCAGGGAGCAGTACTTC.

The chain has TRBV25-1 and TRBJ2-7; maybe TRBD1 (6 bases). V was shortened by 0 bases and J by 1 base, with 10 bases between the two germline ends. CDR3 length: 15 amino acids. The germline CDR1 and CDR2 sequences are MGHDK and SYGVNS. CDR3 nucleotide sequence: TGTGCCAGCAGTGAATATGCTAGGGGGTCCTACGAGCAGTACTTC. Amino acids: CASSEYARGSYEQYF.

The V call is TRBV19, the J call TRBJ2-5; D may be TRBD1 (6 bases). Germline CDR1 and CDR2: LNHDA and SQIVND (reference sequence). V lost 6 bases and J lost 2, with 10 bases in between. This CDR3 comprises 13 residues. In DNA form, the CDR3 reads TGTGCCAGTAGAAAGACAGGACAAGAGACCCAGTACTTC. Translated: CASRKTGQETQYF.

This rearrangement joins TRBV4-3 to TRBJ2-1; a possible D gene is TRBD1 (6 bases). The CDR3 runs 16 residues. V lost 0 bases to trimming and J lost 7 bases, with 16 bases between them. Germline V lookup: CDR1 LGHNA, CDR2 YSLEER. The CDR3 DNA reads TGCGCCAGCAGCCAAGATCGAACAGGGATCACGAATGAGCAGTTCTTC. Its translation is CASSQDRTGITNEQFF.

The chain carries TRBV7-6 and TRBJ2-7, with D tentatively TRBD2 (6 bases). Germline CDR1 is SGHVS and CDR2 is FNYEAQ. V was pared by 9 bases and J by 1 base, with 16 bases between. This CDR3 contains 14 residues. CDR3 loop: CASTPRELSYEQYF. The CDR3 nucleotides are TGTGCCAGTACCCCTCGGGAGTTATCCTACGAGCAGTACTTC.

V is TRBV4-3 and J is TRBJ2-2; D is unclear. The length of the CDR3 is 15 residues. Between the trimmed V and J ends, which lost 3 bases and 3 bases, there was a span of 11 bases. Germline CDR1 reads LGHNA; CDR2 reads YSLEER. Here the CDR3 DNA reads TGCGCCAGCAGCCAGGTAGCCTTGGACACCGGGGAGCTGTTTTTT. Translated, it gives CASSQVALDTGELFF.

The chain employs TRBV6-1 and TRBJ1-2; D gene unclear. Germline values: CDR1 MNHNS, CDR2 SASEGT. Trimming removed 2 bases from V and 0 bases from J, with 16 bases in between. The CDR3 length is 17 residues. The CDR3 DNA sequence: TGTGCCAGCAGTGAAAACTTAGGAGGGCTCTCTAACTATGGCTACACCTTC. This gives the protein CASSENLGGLSNYGYTF.